This record looks at one TCR beta chain sequence and its context. Repertoires were generated with immunoSEQ multiplex PCR, while TCRdb's copy carries only in-frame clones and drops some. The profile shows fewer than 300,000 clones, just over 90% of them singletons. The sample originates from a study of T cell responses to AZD1222 COVID-19 vaccine. The germline V gene has CDR1 SGHRS and CDR2 YFSETQ. The CDR3 is made up of 16 amino acids. V gave up 0 bases and J gave up 8 bases, with 20 bases separating them. The sequence was obtained from an adult in good health. Here the sequenced sample was peripheral blood, taken on day 0 of AZD1222 vaccination. The V call is TRBV5-1, the J call TRBJ1-2; tentative D call: TRBD1 (5 bases). The CDR3, as DNA: TGCGCCAGCAGCTTGGCTCCAGGGAGATACTCTATGGGCTACACCTTC. Its translation is CASSLAPGRYSMGYTF. Full variable domain (rest looked up from reference TRBV5-1 and TRBJ1-2): KAGVTQTPRYLIKTRGQQVTLSCSPISGHRSVSWYQQTPGQGLQFLFEYFSETQRNKGNFPGRFSGRQFSNSRSEMNVSTLELGDSALYLCASSLAPGRYSMGYTFGSGTRLTVV.